Below are 21 T cell receptor beta chains sequenced from a single sample in a study of OX40 agonist ivuxolimab in advanced cancers. Assay used: immunoSEQ multiplex PCR; TCRdb lists only in-frame clones, some missing. The profile shows 82,000 or so clones, around nine tenths of them singletons. The specimen was CD4+ or CD8+ T cells sorted from blood, collected in a trial of the OX40 agonist ivuxolimab. The source of these receptors is an adult with an advanced solid tumor such as melanoma, head and neck, liver or kidney cancer.

This chain connects TRBV6-1 to TRBJ2-5; 9 bases align to TRBD1. Germline V gene sequence: CDR1 MNHNS, CDR2 SASEGT. The V and J ends lost 2 bases and 8 bases, in that order; junction bases with no gene match: 9. CDR3 length equals 15 residues. Here the CDR3 reads CASSESLGQGGTQYF. The CDR3 DNA follows: TGTGCCAGCAGTGAATCCCTGGGACAGGGAGGAACCCAGTACTTC.

The chain carries TRBV11-1 and TRBJ2-3; either TRBD1 or TRBD2 may supply D (6 bases each). V was shortened by 3 bases and J by 5 bases, with 15 bases between the two germline ends. The germline gives CDR1 SGHAT, CDR2 FQDESV (reference sequence). The CDR3 extends over 15 amino acids. CDR3 loop: CASSFGGAGGDTQYF. DNA for the CDR3: TGTGCCAGCAGCTTCGGGGGCGCAGGAGGAGATACGCAGTATTTT. The full variable domain, rest sourced from reference TRBV11-1 and TRBJ2-3, is EAEVAQSPRYKITEKSQAVAFWCDPISGHATLYWYRQILGQGPELLVQFQDESVVDDSQLPKDRFSAERLKGVDSTLKIQPAELGDSAMYLCASSFGGAGGDTQYFGPGTRLTVL.

V gene TRBV5-8 combines with J gene TRBJ2-2; 9 positions agree with TRBD1. Germline V gives CDR1 SGHTS, CDR2 YDEGEE. The CDR3 is 15 residues long. The ends lost 2 bases at V and 6 bases at J; junction bases unmatched: 5. The CDR3 protein is CASSFLQGAAGELFF. CDR3 in DNA: TGTGCCAGCAGCTTCTTACAGGGGGCCGCCGGGGAGCTGTTTTTT.

The CDR3 sequence: CASSYEPGQGNEQYF. CDR3 nucleotides: TGTGCCAGCAGTTACGAACCGGGACAGGGGAACGAGCAGTACTTC. V is TRBV5-5 and J is TRBJ2-7; TRBD1 agrees at 10 bases. The CDR3 covers 15 residues. V shed 5 bases and J 5 bases; nucleotides not matched to a gene: 10. Germline loops: CDR1 SGHKS, CDR2 YYEKEE (reference sequence).

CDR3 in amino acids: CASIGGGTNEKLFF. In DNA, the CDR3 is TGTGCCAGCATCGGGGGTGGAACTAATGAAAAACTGTTTTTT. V is TRBV2 and J is TRBJ1-4, with D maybe TRBD1 (5 bases). Trimming took 7 bases from V and 1 from J, leaving 10 bases between them. Germline CDR1 and CDR2: SNHLY and FYNNEI. The CDR3 loop spans 14 amino acids.

The chain has TRBV9 and TRBJ2-3; D gene unclear. This CDR3 contains 13 residues. The V gene's germline CDR1 is SGDLS and CDR2 YYNGEE. V was clipped by 3 bases and J by 4 bases, with 9 bases between them. CDR3 amino acids: CASSAELPDTQYF. The DNA of the CDR3 is TGTGCCAGCAGCGCCGAACTTCCAGATACGCAGTATTTT.

The chain recombines TRBV15 with TRBJ2-1; D is uncertain. The CDR3 loop spans 14 amino acids. The V gene's germline CDR1 is LNHNV and CDR2 YYDKDF (reference sequence). Trimming shortened V by 0 bases and J by 6 bases, and 9 bases separated the two germline ends. The CDR3 nucleotides read TGTGCCACCAGCAGAGATCTCTCTTCCAATGAGCAGTTCTTC. It is translated as CATSRDLSSNEQFF.

CDR3 DNA: TGTGCCAGCAGCGTCGCCGCGGGGACACACAACAATGAGCAGTTCTTC. This codes for CASSVAAGTHNNEQFF. The chain carries TRBV9 and TRBJ2-1; D may correspond to TRBD1 or TRBD2 (6 bases each). The V end was cut by 2 bases, the J end by 5 bases, with 17 bases between. The CDR3 length is 16 residues. Germline V gives CDR1 SGDLS, CDR2 YYNGEE.

The chain couples TRBV2 to TRBJ2-1, with D possibly matching TRBD1 (6 bases). V lost 4 bases to trimming and J lost 2 bases, with 9 bases between them. CDR1 SNHLY and CDR2 FYNNEI come from the germline V gene. CDR3 size: 14 residues. The CDR3, as DNA: TGTGCCAGCAGTGTTACAGGGACCTACAATGAGCAGTTCTTC. This codes for CASSVTGTYNEQFF.

The rearrangement links TRBV20-1 to TRBJ2-5; D is undetermined. The CDR3 length is 10 residues. Germline V CDR1 and CDR2: DFQATT, SNEGSKA (reference sequence). Trimming pared 5 bases from V and 5 bases from J, leaving 6 bases between. CDR3 DNA: TGCAGTGCTTTATGGGAGACCCAGTACTTC. Amino acids: CSALWETQYF.

The chain joins TRBV5-4 to TRBJ2-1; the match to TRBD1 covers 11 bases. The germline CDR1 and CDR2 sequences are SGHNT and YYREEE (reference sequence). Germline trimming cut 3 bases from V and 9 bases from J; bases unmatched to any gene: 8. The CDR3 has 15 residues. This chain's CDR3 is CASSSPGQGAGEQFF. The CDR3 coding sequence is TGTGCCAGCAGCTCGCCCGGACAGGGGGCGGGTGAGCAGTTCTTC.

The chain recombines TRBV7-2 with TRBJ2-1, with 9 bases lining up with TRBD2. The V segment lost 5 bases and the J segment 7 bases; nucleotides outside the gene matches: 12. The germline gives CDR1 SGHTA, CDR2 FQGNSA. The CDR3 loop spans 16 amino acids. The CDR3 region has the DNA TGTGCCAGCAGCCCAGAGCCGGGACTAGCAGGGAATGAGCAGTTCTTC. It codes for CASSPEPGLAGNEQFF. The variable domain in full, with the rest retrieved from reference TRBV7-2 and TRBJ2-1, is GAGVSQSPSNKVTEKGKDVELRCDPISGHTALYWYRQSLGQGLEFLIYFQGNSAPDKSGLPSDRFSAERTGGSVSTLTIQRTQQEDSAVYLCASSPEPGLAGNEQFFGPGTRLTVL.

Comments on this clone: The CDR3 carries no conserved terminal phenylalanine or tryptophan, so it likely arises from a read error. This chain uses TRBV2 with TRBJ2-7, with 8 bases aligning to TRBD1. Germline CDR1 SNHLY, CDR2 FYNNEI. This CDR3 has 13 residues. The V segment lost 9 bases and the J segment 3 bases; nucleotides outside the gene matches: 7. In DNA, the CDR3 is TGTGCCAGGCGCTTAGGACAGGGCTACGAGCAGTACCTC. It translates to CARRLGQGYEQYL.

The chain links TRBV30 to TRBJ2-7; 9 positions match TRBD2. The germline gives CDR1 GTSNPN, CDR2 SVGIG (reference sequence). CDR3 length equals 12 residues. With V trimmed by 5 bases and J by 1 base, 0 bases remained unmatched. CDR3 nucleotide sequence: TGTGCCTGGCTAGCGGGATCCTACGAGCAGTACTTC. It translates to CAWLAGSYEQYF.

This sequence joins TRBV10-3 and TRBJ2-5; 7 nucleotides line up with TRBD1. With V trimmed by 6 bases and J by 4 bases, 5 bases remained unmatched. This CDR3 has 13 residues. Germline CDR1 ENHRY, CDR2 SYGVKD. The CDR3 is CAIRGGGGETQYF. The CDR3 DNA reads TGTGCCATCAGAGGGGGCGGAGGAGAGACCCAGTACTTC.

This clone was counted a single time. The chain joins TRBV20-1 to TRBJ2-5; TRBD1 might be the D (5 bases). Germline-derived CDR1 and CDR2 are DFQATT and SNEGSKA (reference sequence). This CDR3 spans 11 amino acids. V was shortened by 3 bases and J by 5 bases, with 7 bases between the two germline ends. The chain's CDR3 is CSASKGETQYF. The CDR3 nucleotides are TGCAGTGCTAGTAAGGGGGAGACCCAGTACTTC.

The rearrangement joins TRBV5-1 to TRBJ2-5; D not certain. Trimming took 0 bases from V and 5 from J, leaving 8 bases between them. This CDR3 has 13 amino acids. Germline CDR1 reads SGHRS; CDR2 reads YFSETQ. CDR3 loop: CASSLAFGETQYF. DNA for the CDR3: TGCGCCAGCAGCTTGGCGTTCGGGGAGACCCAGTACTTC.

V usage is TRBV19 and J usage is TRBJ2-7; 8 nucleotides line up with TRBD2. The CDR3 extends over 17 amino acids. The V and J ends lost 1 base and 2 bases, in that order; junction bases with no gene match: 10. Germline CDR1 and CDR2: LNHDA and SQIVND (reference sequence). Here the CDR3 DNA reads TGTGCCAGTAGTATAGGATCGGGGGGGCCACGAACCTACGAGCAGTACTTC. Its translation is CASSIGSGGPRTYEQYF.

This clone has only a few counts. The J gene is TRBJ1-4, the V gene TRBV6-5, with 10 positions matching TRBD1. The CDR3 extends over 14 amino acids. Trimming at V came to 5 bases and at J to 8 bases, leaving 5 bases not matched to a gene. CDR1 is MNHEY, CDR2 SVGAGI, per germline. CDR3 sequence (DNA): TGTGCCAGCAGTCCGGACAGGGGGAACGAAAAACTGTTTTTT. Protein: CASSPDRGNEKLFF.

This clone was observed once. This sequence joins TRBV2 and TRBJ1-1; TRBD1 might be the D (5 bases). CDR1 and CDR2 (germline): SNHLY, FYNNEI. Trimming removed 3 bases at V and 7 bases at J, with 18 bases between. The CDR3 is 15 amino acids. The CDR3, as DNA: TGTGCCAGCAGTGATGCCGCCCTATTACAGGATGAAGCTTTCTTT. This translates into CASSDAALLQDEAFF.

V usage is TRBV21-1 and J usage is TRBJ2-4; the tabulated D call, TRBD2, remains unverified against the DNA. TRBV21-1 is assigned pseudogene status. This CDR3 has 17 residues. Here the CDR3 DNA reads TGTGCCAGCAGCAAAGAAACTAGCGGGAGGGTCGAAAACATTCAGTACTTC. Amino acids: CASSKETSGRVENIQYF.